This entry lists 5 T cell receptor beta chains sequenced from one sample in a study of beta chain features in type 1 diabetes. Whole-study results and caveats: Moderate yet significant TCRB CDR3 shortening was seen in Type 1 diabetes patients in all four CD4+ subsets.

Sequenced material consisted of expressed TCRB transcripts (all of the isolated RNA was reverse transcribed). Sequencing used immunoSEQ multiplex PCR; TCRdb keeps in-frame clones, though not all of them. The sample has around 690,000 clones, under 15% seen once. These receptors have no known antigen. Sequenced sample: naive CD4+ T cells from blood. These receptors all come from a man under 40 with type 1 diabetes.

This clone has more than one count but fewer than ten. The chain carries TRBV4-3 and TRBJ1-5; D may be TRBD1 (5 bases). Trimming left V 1 base short and J 3 bases short, with 10 bases between. The CDR3 loop spans 15 amino acids. In germline, CDR1 is LGHNA, CDR2 YSLEER. The CDR3 reads CASSQVRDVNQPQHF. Here the CDR3 DNA reads TGCGCCAGCAGCCAAGTTAGGGACGTCAATCAGCCCCAGCATTTT.

This clone showed up just a few times. The gene calls are TRBV27 and TRBJ2-7; the D gene is possibly TRBD1 (7 bases). Germline CDR1 is MNHEY and CDR2 is SMNVEV (reference sequence). Trimming pared 6 bases from V and 9 bases from J, leaving 15 bases between. The CDR3 is 12 amino acids. CDR3 loop: CASRDYRGGQYF. The CDR3 coding sequence is TGTGCCAGCAGAGACTACAGGGGAGGGCAGTACTTC.

In this sample, this clone turned up a few times. The sample holds other DNA sequences that translate to the same CDR3. The rearrangement uses TRBV18 and TRBJ2-2; D remains unclear. CDR3 size: 13 residues. V lost 0 bases and J lost 2, with 1 base in between. From germline, CDR1 is KGHSH and CDR2 LQKENI. CDR3 nucleotide sequence: TGTGCCAGCTCACCACCTAACACCGGGGAGCTGTTTTTT. Residues: CASSPPNTGELFF.

V usage is TRBV7-9 and J usage is TRBJ1-5; TRBD1 is a possible D gene (6 bases). The CDR3 contains 13 residues. V was pared by 3 bases and J by 5 bases, with 8 bases between. Germline CDR1 and CDR2: SEHNR and FQNEAQ (reference sequence). The CDR3 DNA reads as TGTGCCAGCAGCTTTGCAGGGGATCAGCCCCAGCATTTT. Protein sequence: CASSFAGDQPQHF.

This clone was seen more than once but under ten times. The chain employs TRBV9 and TRBJ1-1, with 9 bases identical to TRBD1. The junction had 8 bases not matched to a gene; V was cut back by 3 bases and J by 5 bases. Looked up from germline, CDR1 is SGDLS and CDR2 is YYNGEE. There are 15 residues in the CDR3. The CDR3 coding sequence is TGTGCCAGCAGCGAGACACAGGGGGCTGGGACTGAAGCTTTCTTT. Protein sequence: CASSETQGAGTEAFF.